The 5 T cell receptor beta chains reported below all come from one sample, sequenced in a study of early stage breast cancer tumors. Profiling relied on immunoSEQ multiplex PCR, and the TCRdb table lists in-frame clones only, not all of them. This table holds 30,000 to 35,000 clones, 70% to 75% found once. Sequencing input: blood. The receptors were gathered from a person aged 35-50 years with breast cancer.

The chain recombines TRBV10-3 with TRBJ2-2, with TRBD2 identical over 14 bases. The CDR3 runs 16 residues. The V gene's germline CDR1 is ENHRY and CDR2 SYGVKD. After removal of 3 bases from V and 7 bases from J, the junction contained 4 bases not matched to a gene. CDR3 sequence (DNA): TGTGCCATCAGTGAAGGGACTAGCGGGAGCGGCGGGGAGCTGTTTTTT. It codes for CAISEGTSGSGGELFF.

The sample holds a few counts of this clone. CDR3 sequence reads: CASTPNRYPVGYTF. The DNA of the CDR3 is TGTGCCAGTACCCCCAACCGATATCCGGTTGGCTACACCTTC. The chain is built from TRBV19 and TRBJ1-2; no clear D gene. Germline CDR1 LNHDA, CDR2 SQIVND (reference sequence). V was trimmed by 7 bases and J by 7 bases, leaving 19 bases between them. This CDR3 spans 14 amino acids.

This clone was seen only a few times. This chain links TRBV19 with TRBJ1-2; 8 bases line up with TRBD1. Germline V gives CDR1 LNHDA, CDR2 SQIVND (reference sequence). Trimming took 3 bases from V and 7 from J; bases not matched to a gene: 4. This CDR3 has 13 residues. The CDR3 DNA follows: TGTGCCAGTAGTATCCAGGGGGCCCGTGGCTACACCTTC. Encoded protein: CASSIQGARGYTF.

This clone came up a few times. The CDR3 spells CASRREVGTEAFF. DNA of the CDR3: TGTGCCAGCAGGCGGGAAGTTGGCACTGAAGCTTTCTTT. The chain has TRBV2 and TRBJ1-1; D gene uncertain. Germline CDR1 reads SNHLY; CDR2 reads FYNNEI. The CDR3 runs to 13 residues. V gave up 6 bases and J gave up 4 bases, with 12 bases separating them.

The rearrangement joins TRBV15 to TRBJ2-7; tentative D call: TRBD1 (6 bases). Germline V lookup: CDR1 LNHNV, CDR2 YYDKDF (reference sequence). The germline V and J ends were trimmed by 5 bases and 5 bases, with 22 bases remaining between them. This CDR3 has 16 residues. In DNA form, the CDR3 reads TGTGCCACCAGCCGCCCGGGGCGAGGACAGAGTGACGAGCAGTACTTC. Residues: CATSRPGRGQSDEQYF.